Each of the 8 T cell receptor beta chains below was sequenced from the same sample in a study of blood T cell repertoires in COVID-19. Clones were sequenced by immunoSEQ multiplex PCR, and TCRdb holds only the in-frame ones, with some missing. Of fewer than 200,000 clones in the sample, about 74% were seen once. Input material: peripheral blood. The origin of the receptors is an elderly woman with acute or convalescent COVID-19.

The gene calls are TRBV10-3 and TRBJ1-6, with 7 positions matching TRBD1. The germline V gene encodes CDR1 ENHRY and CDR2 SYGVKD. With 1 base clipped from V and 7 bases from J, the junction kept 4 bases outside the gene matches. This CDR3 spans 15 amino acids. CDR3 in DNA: TGTGCCATCAGTGAGTGGAGGGACAGAAATTCACCCCTCCACTTT. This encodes CAISEWRDRNSPLHF.

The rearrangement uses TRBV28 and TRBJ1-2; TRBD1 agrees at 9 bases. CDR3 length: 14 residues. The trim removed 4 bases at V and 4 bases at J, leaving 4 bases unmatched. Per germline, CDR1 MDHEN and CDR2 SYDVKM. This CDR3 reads CASSSGQGSYGYTF. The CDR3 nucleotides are TGTGCCAGCAGTTCCGGACAGGGGAGCTATGGCTACACCTTC.

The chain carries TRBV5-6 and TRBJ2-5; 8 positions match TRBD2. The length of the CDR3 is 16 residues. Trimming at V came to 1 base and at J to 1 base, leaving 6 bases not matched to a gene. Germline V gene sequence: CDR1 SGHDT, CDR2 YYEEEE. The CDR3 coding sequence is TGTGCCAGCAGCTTGACTCGACTAGCGCCCCAAGAGACCCAGTACTTC. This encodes CASSLTRLAPQETQYF.

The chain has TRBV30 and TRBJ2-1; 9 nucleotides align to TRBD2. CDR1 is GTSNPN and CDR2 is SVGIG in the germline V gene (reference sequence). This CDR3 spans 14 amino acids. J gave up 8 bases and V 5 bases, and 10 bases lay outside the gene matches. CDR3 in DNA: TGTGCCTGGGCTAAGGGACTAGCAATCGATGAGCAGTTCTTC. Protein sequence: CAWAKGLAIDEQFF.

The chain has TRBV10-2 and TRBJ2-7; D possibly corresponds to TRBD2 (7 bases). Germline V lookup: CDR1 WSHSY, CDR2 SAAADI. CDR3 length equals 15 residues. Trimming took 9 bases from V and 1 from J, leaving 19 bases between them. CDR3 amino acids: CASSRGGLYSYEQYF. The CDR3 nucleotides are TGCGCCAGTTCGAGGGGGGGTCTATATTCCTACGAGCAGTACTTC.

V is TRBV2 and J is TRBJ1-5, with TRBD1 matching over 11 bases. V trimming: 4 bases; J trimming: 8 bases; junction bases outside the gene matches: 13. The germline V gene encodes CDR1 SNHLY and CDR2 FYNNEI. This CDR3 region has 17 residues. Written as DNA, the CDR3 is TGTGCCAGCAGTGTCTCATGGACAGGGGGCACCGACGAGCCCCAGCATTTT. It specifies CASSVSWTGGTDEPQHF.

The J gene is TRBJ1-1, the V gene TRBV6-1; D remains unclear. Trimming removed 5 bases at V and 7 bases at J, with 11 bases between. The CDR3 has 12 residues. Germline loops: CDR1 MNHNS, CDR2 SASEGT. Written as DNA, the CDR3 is TGTGCCAGCAGTTCCTCAGGACTTGAAGCTTTCTTT. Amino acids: CASSSSGLEAFF.

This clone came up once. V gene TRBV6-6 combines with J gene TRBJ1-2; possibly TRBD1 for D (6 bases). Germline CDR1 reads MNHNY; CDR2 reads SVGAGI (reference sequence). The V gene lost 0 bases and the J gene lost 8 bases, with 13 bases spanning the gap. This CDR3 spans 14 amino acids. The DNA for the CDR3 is TGTGCCAGCAGTTACTCAGTGGGGGGGCAGGGCTACACCTTC. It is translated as CASSYSVGGQGYTF.